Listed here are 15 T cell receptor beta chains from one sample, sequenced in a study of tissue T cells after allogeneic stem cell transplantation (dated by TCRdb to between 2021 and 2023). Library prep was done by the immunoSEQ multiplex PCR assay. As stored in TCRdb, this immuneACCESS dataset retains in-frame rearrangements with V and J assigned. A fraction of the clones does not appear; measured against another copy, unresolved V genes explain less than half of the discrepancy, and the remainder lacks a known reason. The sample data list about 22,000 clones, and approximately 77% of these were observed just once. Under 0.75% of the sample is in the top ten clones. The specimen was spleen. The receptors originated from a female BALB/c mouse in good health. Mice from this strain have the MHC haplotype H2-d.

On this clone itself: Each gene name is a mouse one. Incomplete CDR3 DNA: TGTGCCAGCGGTGTGACTGGGGGGACTAGTGCAGAAACGCTGTAT. Amino acid sequence: CASGVTGGTSAETLY. The entire CDR3 protein is CASGVTGGTSAETLYF. The chain is built from TRBV13-2 and TRBJ2-3; 10 nucleotides line up with TRBD2. The sequenced fragment ends 1 residue before the CDR3 boundary, so the rest is inferred from the germline J gene. The CDR3 consists of 16 residues. CDR1 and CDR2 from the germline V gene are NNHNN and SYGAGS (reference sequence). J gave up 0 bases and V 3 bases, and 4 bases lay outside the gene matches.

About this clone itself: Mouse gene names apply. The DNA read from the CDR3 is TGTGCTAGCAGTTTACCAGAAAACACCTTGTAC. Translating it yields CASSLPENTLY. From start to end, the CDR3 is CASSLPENTLYF. The chain joins TRBV29 to TRBJ2-4; D unresolved. Read data end 1 residue before the CDR3 end; the end is taken from the germline J gene. Germline V lookup: CDR1 MSHET, CDR2 SYDVDS. This CDR3 is built from 12 residues. The ends were cut back, 2 bases at V and 4 bases at J, with 4 bases in the middle.

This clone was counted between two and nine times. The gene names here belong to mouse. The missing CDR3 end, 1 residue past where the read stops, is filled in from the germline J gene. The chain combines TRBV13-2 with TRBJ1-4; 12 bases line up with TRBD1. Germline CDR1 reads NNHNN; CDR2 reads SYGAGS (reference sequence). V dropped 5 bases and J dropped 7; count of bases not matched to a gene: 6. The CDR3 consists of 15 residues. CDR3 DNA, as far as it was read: TGTGCCAGCGGGACCGGGACAGGGGGCAGCGAAAGATTATTT. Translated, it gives CASGTGTGGSERLF. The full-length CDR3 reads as CASGTGTGGSERLFF.

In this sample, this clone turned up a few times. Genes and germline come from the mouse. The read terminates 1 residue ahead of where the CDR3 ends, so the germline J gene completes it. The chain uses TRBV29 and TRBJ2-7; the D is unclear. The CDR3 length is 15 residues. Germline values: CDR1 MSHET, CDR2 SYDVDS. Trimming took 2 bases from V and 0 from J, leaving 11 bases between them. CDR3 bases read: TGTGCTAGCAGTTTAATTCAGACAACCTCCTATGAACAGTAC. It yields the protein CASSLIQTTSYEQY. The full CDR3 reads CASSLIQTTSYEQYF.

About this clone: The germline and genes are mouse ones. CDR3 DNA (partial): TGTGCCAGCGGTGAGACAGGGGGCTCCTATGAACAGTAC. Translated: CASGETGGSYEQY. From start to end, the CDR3 is CASGETGGSYEQYF. The chain has TRBV13-2 and TRBJ2-7; 9 bases are shared with TRBD1. Read sequence stops 1 residue before the CDR3 end, and the germline J gene provides the missing end. Germline lookup yields CDR1 NNHNN and CDR2 SYGAGS (reference sequence). The CDR3 runs 14 residues. The trim removed 2 bases at V and 0 bases at J, leaving 0 bases unmatched.

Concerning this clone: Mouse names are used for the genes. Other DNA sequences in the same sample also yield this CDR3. CDR3: CASSGTNAEQFF. CDR3 bases read: TGTGCCAGCAGTGGGACAAATGCTGAGCAGTTC. V is TRBV13-3 and J is TRBJ2-1, with D perhaps TRBD1 (5 bases). With the read ending 1 residue before the CDR3 end, the germline J gene is used to fill in that end. The length of the CDR3 is 12 residues. V was pared by 3 bases and J by 5 bases, with 6 bases between. Germline CDR1 is NNHDY and CDR2 is SYVADS.

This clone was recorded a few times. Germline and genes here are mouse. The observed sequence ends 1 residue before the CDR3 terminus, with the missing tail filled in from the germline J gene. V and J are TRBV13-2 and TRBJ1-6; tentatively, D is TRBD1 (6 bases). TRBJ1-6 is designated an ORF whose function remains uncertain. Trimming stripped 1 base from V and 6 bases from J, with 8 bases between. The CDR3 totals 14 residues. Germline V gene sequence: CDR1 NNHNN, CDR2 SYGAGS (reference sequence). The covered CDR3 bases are TGTGCCAGCGGTGATTCAGGGGTTAATTCGCCCCTCTAC. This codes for CASGDSGVNSPLY. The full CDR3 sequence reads CASGDSGVNSPLYF.

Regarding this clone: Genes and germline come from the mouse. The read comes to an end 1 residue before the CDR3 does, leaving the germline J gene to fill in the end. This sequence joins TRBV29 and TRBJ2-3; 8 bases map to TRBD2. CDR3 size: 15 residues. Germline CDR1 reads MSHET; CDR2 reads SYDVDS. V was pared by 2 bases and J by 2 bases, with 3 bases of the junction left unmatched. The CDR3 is CASSLPGLAAETLYF. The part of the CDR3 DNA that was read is TGTGCTAGCAGTTTACCGGGACTGGCTGCAGAAACGCTGTAT.

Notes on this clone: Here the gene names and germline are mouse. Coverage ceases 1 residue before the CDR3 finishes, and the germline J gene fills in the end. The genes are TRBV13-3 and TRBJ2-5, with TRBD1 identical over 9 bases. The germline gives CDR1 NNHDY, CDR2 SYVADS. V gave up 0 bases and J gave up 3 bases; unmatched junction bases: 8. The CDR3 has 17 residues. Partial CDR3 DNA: TGTGCCAGCAGTGATGCTAACCCGACAGGGGGGCAAGACACCCAGTAC. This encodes CASSDANPTGGQDTQY. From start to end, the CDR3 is CASSDANPTGGQDTQYF.

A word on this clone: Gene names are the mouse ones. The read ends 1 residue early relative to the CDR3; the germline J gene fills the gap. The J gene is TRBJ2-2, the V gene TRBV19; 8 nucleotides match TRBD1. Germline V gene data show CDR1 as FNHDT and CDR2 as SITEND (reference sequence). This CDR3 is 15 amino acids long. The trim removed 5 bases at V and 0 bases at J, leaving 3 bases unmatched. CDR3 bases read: TGTGCCAGCAGCACAGGGGGTGCAAACACCGGGCAGCTCTAC. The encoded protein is CASSTGGANTGQLY. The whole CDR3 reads CASSTGGANTGQLYF.

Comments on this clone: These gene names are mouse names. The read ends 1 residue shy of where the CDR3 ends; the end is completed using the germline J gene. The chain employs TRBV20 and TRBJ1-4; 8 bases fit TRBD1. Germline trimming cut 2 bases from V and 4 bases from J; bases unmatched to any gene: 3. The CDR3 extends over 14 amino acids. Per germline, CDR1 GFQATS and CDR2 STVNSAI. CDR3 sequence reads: CGARSGTGNERLFF. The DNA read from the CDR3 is TGTGGTGCTAGGTCCGGGACAGGCAACGAAAGATTATTT.

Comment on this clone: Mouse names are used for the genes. CDR3 DNA (partial): TGTGCCAGCGGCGGGACTGGGGGGGCTCAAAACACCTTGTAC. Protein product: CASGGTGGAQNTLY. The whole CDR3 protein reads CASGGTGGAQNTLYF. The chain has TRBV13-2 and TRBJ2-4; the match to TRBD2 covers 14 bases. With the read ending 1 residue before the CDR3 end, the germline J gene is used to fill in that end. This CDR3 has 15 residues. The trim removed 5 bases at V and 2 bases at J, leaving 1 base unmatched. Germline assignment: CDR1 NNHNN and CDR2 SYGAGS (reference sequence).

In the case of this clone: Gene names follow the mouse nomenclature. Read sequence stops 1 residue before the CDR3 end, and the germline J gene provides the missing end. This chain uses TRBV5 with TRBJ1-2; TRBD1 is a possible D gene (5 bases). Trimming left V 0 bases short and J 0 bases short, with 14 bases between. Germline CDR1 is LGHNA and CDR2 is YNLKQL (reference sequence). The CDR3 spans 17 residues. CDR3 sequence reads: CASSQDARAHANSDYTF. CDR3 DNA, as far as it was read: TGTGCCAGCAGCCAAGATGCCAGGGCCCATGCAAACTCCGACTACACC.

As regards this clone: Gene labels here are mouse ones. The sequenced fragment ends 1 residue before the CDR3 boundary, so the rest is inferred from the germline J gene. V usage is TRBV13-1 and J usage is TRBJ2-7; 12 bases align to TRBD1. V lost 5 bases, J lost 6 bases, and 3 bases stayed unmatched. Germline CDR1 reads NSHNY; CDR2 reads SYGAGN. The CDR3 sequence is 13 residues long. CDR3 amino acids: CASSSGQGAEQYF. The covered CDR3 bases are TGTGCCAGCAGCTCGGGACAGGGGGCTGAACAGTAC.

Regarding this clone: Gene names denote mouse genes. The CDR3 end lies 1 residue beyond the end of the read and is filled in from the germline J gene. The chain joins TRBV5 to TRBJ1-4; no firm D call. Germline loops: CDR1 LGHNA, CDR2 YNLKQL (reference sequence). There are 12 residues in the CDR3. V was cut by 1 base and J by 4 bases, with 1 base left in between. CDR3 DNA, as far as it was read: TGTGCCAGCAGCCAAGTCAACGAAAGATTATTT. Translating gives CASSQVNERLF. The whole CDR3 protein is CASSQVNERLFF.